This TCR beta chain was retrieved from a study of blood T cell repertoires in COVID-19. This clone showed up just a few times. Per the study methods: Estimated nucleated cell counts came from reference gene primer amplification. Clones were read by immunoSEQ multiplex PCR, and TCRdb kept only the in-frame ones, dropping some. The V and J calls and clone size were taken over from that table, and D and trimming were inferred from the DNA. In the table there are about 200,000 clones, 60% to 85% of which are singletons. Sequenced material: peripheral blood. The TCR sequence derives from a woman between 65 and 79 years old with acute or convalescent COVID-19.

CDR3 amino acids: CASSRWDNSYEQYF. CDR3 bases: TGTGCCAGCAGCCGTTGGGACAACTCCTACGAGCAGTACTTC. V and J are TRBV28 and TRBJ2-7; D possibly corresponds to TRBD1 (6 bases). Germline V gives CDR1 MDHEN, CDR2 SYDVKM. The V end lost 6 bases, the J end lost 0 bases, and 12 bases lay between the germline ends. This CDR3 contains 14 residues. Complete variable domain (other parts from reference TRBV28 and TRBJ2-7): DVKVTQSSRYLVKRTGEKVFLECVQDMDHENMFWYRQDPGLGLRLIYFSYDVKMKEKGDIPEGYSVSREKKERFSLILESASTNQTSMYLCASSRWDNSYEQYFGPGTRLTVT.